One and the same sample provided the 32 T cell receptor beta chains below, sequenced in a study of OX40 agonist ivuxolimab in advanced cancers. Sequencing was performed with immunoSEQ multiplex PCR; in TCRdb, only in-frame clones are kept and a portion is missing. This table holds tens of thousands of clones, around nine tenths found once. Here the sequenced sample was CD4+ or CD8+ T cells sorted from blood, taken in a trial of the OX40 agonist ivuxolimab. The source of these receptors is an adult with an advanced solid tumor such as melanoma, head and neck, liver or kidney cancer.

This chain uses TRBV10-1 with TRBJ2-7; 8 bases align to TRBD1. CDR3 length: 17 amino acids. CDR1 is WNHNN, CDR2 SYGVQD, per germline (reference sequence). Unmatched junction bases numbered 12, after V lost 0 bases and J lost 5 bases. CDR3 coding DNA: TGCGCCAGCAGTGAGTCGAACGGGCCAGGGGGCATCCACGAGCAGTACTTC. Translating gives CASSESNGPGGIHEQYF.

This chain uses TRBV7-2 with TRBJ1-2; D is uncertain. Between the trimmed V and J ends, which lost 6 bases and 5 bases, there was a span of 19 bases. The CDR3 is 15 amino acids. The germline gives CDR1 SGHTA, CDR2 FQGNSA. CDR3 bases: TGTGCCAGCAGTTTCAGGAGAGAAACCCGATATGGCTACACCTTC. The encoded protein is CASSFRRETRYGYTF.

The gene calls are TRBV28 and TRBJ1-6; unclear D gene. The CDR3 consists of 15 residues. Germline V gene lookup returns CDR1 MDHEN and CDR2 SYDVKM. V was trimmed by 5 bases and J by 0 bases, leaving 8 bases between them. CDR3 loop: CASSGVGSYNSPLHF. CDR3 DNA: TGTGCCAGCAGTGGGGTGGGCTCCTATAATTCACCCCTCCACTTT.

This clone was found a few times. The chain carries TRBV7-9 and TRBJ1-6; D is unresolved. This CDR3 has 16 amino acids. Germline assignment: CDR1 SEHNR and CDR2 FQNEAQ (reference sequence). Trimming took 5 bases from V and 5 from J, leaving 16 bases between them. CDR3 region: CASSPMSLQNNSPLHF. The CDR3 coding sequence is TGTGCCAGCAGCCCCATGTCCCTACAGAATAATTCACCCCTCCACTTT.

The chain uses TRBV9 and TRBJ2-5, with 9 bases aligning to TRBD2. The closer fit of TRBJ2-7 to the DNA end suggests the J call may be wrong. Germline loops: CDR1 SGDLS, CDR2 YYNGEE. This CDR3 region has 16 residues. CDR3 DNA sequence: TGTGCCAGCAGCGTAGGACTCCAGCGGGGGGTTTACGAGCAGTACTTC. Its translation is CASSVGLQRGVYEQYF.

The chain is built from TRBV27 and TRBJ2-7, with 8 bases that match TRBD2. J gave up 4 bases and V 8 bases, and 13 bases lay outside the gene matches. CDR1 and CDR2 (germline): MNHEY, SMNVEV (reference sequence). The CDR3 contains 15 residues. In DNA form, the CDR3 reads TGTGCCAGCCGACCCGGGGGGGGAGTAGGTTACGAGCAGTACTTC. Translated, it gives CASRPGGGVGYEQYF.

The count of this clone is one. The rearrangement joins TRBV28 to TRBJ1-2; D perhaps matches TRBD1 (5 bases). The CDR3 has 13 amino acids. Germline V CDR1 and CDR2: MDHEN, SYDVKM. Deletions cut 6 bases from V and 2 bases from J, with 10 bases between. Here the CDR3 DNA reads TGTGCCAGCAGGCCGGGACCGAACTATGGCTACACCTTC. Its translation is CASRPGPNYGYTF.

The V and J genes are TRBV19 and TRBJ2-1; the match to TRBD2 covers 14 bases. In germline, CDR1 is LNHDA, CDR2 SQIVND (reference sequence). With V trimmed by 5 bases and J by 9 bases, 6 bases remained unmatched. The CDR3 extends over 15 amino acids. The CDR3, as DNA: TGTGCCAGTAGTCCGGGACTAGCGGGAGTTATTGAGCAGTTCTTC. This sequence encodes CASSPGLAGVIEQFF.

The CDR3 region is CASSQATSGGARQETQYF. The CDR3 bases are TGTGCCAGCAGCCAAGCTACTAGCGGGGGGGCCCGCCAAGAGACCCAGTACTTC. The rearrangement links TRBV4-2 to TRBJ2-5; the match to TRBD2 covers 13 bases. Germline V lookup: CDR1 LGHNA, CDR2 YNFKEQ. The trim removed 1 base at V and 1 base at J, leaving 6 bases unmatched. This CDR3 contains 18 residues.

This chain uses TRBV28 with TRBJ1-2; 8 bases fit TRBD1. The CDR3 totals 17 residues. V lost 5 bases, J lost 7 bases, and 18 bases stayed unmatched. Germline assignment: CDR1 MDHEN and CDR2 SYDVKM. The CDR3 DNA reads TGTGCCAGCAGTCCGTCCGGGCGCACAGGGGGTTTAAGTGGCTACACCTTC. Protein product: CASSPSGRTGGLSGYTF.

The CDR3 sequence is CATASRGMNEKLFF. Here the CDR3 DNA reads TGTGCCACCGCATCCAGGGGTATGAATGAAAAACTGTTTTTT. The rearrangement links TRBV28 to TRBJ1-4; D may be TRBD1 (6 bases). The CDR3 runs to 14 residues. V shed 10 bases and J shed 5 bases, with 17 bases lying between them. The germline V gene has CDR1 MDHEN and CDR2 SYDVKM.

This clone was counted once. CDR3 residues: CASSQGLAGNEQFF. The CDR3 DNA reads as TGCGCCAGCAGCCAGGGACTAGCGGGAAATGAGCAGTTCTTC. V usage is TRBV4-3 and J usage is TRBJ2-1, with 13 bases identical to TRBD2. The CDR3 consists of 14 residues. Looked up from germline, CDR1 is LGHNA and CDR2 is YSLEER. The V and J ends lost 3 bases and 7 bases, in that order; junction bases with no gene match: 0.

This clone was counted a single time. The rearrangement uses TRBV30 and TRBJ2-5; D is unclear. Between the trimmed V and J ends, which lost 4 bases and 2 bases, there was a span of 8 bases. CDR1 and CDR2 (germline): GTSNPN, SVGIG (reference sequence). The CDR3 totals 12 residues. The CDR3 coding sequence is TGTGCCTGGAAGGCCGGACAAGAGACCCAGTACTTC. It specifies CAWKAGQETQYF.

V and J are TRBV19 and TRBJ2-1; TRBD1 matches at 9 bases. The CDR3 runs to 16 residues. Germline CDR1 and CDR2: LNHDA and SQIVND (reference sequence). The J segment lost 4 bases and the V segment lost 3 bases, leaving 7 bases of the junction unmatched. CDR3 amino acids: CASSIPRDREYNEQFF. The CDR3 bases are TGTGCCAGTAGTATCCCTCGGGACAGGGAGTACAATGAGCAGTTCTTC.

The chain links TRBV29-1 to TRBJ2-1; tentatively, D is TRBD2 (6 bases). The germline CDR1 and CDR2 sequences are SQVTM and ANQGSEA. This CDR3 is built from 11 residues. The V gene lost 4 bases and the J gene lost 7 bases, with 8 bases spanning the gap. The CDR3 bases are TGCAGCGTTGGACTAGGGAATGAGCAGTTCTTC. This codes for CSVGLGNEQFF.

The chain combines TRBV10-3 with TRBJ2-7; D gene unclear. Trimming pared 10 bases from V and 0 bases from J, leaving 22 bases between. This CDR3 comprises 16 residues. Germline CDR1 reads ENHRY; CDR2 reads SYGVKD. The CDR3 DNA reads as TGTGCCACCAATCACCTCACACACAGCCTCTCCTACGAGCAGTACTTC. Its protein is CATNHLTHSLSYEQYF.

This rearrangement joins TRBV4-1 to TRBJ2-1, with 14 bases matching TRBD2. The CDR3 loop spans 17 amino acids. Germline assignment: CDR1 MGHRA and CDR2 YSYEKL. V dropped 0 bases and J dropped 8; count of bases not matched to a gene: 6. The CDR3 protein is CASSQEGTSGGYDEQFF. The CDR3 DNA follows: TGCGCCAGCAGCCAAGAAGGGACTAGCGGGGGATACGATGAGCAGTTCTTC.

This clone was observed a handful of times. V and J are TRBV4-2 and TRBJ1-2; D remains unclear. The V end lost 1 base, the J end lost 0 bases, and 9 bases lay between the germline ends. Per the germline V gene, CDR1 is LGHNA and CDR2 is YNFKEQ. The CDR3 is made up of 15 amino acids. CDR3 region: CASSQGGNTNYGYTF. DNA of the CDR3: TGTGCCAGCAGCCAAGGTGGAAACACTAACTATGGCTACACCTTC.

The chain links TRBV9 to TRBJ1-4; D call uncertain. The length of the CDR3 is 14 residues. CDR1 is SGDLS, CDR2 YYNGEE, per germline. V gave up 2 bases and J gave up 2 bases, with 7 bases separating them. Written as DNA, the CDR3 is TGTGCCAGCAGCGTCAGGAACACTAATGAAAAACTGTTTTTT. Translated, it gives CASSVRNTNEKLFF.

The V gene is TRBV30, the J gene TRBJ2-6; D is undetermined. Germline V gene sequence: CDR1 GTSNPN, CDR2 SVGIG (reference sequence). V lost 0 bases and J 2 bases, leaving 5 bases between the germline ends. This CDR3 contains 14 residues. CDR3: CAWSVHPGANVLTF. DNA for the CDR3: TGTGCCTGGAGTGTACACCCTGGGGCCAACGTCCTGACTTTC.

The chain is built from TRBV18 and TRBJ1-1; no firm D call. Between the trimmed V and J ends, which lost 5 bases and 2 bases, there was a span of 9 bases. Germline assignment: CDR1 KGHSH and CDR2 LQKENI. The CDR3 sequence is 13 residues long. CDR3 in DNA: TGTGCCAGCTCAACCCACTCAAACACTGAAGCTTTCTTT. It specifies CASSTHSNTEAFF.

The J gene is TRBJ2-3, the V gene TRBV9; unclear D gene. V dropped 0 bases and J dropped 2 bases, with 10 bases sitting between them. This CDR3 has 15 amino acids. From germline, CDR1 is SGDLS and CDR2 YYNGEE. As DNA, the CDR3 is TGTGCCAGCAGCGTAGTCGGCTGGACCACAGATACGCAGTATTTT. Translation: CASSVVGWTTDTQYF.

In DNA form, the CDR3 reads TGTGCCAGTACAGCCCCAGGCTCCAAAAACATTCAGTACTTC. Protein product: CASTAPGSKNIQYF. The rearrangement joins TRBV19 to TRBJ2-4; D gene uncertain. V was trimmed by 7 bases and J by 2 bases, leaving 12 bases between them. Germline loops: CDR1 LNHDA, CDR2 SQIVND (reference sequence). This CDR3 contains 14 residues.

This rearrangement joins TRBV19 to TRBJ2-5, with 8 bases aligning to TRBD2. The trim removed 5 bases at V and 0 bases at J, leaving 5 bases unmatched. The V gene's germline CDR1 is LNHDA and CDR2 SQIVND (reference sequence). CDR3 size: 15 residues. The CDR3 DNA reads TGTGCCAGTAGTCGCGGTAGCGGGAACCAAGAGACCCAGTACTTC. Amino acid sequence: CASSRGSGNQETQYF.

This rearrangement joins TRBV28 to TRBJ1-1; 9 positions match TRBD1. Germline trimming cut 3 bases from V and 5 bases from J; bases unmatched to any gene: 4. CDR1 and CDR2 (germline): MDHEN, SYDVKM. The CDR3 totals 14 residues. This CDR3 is CASSFPGQGTEAFF. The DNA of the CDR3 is TGTGCCAGCAGTTTTCCGGGACAGGGAACTGAAGCTTTCTTT.

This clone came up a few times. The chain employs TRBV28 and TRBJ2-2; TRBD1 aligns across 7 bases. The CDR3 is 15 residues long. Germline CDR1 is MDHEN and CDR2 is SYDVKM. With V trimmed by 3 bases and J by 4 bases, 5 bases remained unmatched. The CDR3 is CASSFRGIGTGELFF. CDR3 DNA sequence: TGTGCCAGCAGTTTCAGGGGGATCGGCACCGGGGAGCTGTTTTTT.

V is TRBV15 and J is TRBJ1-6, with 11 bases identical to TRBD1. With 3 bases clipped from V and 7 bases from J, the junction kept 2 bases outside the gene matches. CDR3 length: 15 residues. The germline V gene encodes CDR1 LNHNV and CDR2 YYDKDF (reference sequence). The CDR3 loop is CATSSGDRGNSPLHF. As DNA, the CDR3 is TGTGCCACCAGCAGCGGGGACAGGGGGAATTCACCCCTCCACTTT.

CDR3 bases: TGTGCCAGCAGGAAGAGCACAGATACGCAGTATTTT. Translating it yields CASRKSTDTQYF. V and J are TRBV2 and TRBJ2-3; D not certain. The germline gives CDR1 SNHLY, CDR2 FYNNEI. This CDR3 region has 12 residues. Trimming stripped 6 bases from V and 0 bases from J, with 4 bases between.

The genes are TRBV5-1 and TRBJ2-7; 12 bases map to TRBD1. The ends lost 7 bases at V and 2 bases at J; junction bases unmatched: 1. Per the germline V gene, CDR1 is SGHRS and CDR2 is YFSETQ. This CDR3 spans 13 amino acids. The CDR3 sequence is CASGTGGAYEQYF. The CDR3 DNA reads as TGCGCCAGCGGGACAGGGGGCGCCTACGAGCAGTACTTC.

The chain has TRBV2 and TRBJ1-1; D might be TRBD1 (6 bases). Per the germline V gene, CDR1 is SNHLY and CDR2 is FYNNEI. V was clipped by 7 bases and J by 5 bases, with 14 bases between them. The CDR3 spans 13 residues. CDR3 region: CASNLKGGTEAFF. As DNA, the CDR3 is TGTGCCAGCAACCTGAAGGGGGGAACTGAAGCTTTCTTT. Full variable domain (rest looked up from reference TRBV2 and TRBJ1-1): EPEVTQTPSHQVTQMGQEVILRCVPISNHLYFYWYRQILGQKVEFLVSFYNNEISEKSEIFDDQFSVERPDGSNFTLKIRSTKLEDSAMYFCASNLKGGTEAFFGQGTRLTVV.

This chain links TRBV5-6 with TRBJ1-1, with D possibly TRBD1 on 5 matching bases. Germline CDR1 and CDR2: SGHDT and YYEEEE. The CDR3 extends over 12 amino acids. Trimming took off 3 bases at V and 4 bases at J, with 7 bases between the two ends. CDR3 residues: CASSSQGTEAFF. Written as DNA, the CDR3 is TGTGCCAGCAGCTCCCAGGGCACTGAAGCTTTCTTT.

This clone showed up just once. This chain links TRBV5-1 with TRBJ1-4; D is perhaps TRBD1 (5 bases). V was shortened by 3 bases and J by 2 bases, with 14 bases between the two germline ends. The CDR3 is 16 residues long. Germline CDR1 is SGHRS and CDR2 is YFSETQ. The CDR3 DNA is TGCGCCAGCAGCTCCAGGGCCTTGGGGACTAATGAAAAACTGTTTTTT. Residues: CASSSRALGTNEKLFF.